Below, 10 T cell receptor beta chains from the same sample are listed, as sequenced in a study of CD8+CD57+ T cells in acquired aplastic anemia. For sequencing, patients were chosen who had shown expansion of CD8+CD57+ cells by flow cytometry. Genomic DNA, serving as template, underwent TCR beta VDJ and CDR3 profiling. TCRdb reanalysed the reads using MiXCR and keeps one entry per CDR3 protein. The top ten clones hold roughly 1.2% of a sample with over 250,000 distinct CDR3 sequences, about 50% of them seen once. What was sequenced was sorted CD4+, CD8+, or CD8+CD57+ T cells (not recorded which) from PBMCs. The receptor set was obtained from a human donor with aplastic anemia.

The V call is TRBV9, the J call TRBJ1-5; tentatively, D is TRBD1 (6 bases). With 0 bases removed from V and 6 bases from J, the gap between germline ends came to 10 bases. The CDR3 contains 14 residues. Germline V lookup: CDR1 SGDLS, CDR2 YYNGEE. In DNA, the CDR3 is TGTGCCAGCAGCGTAGAGGGGGGAACTCAGCCCCAGCATTTT. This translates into CASSVEGGTQPQHF.

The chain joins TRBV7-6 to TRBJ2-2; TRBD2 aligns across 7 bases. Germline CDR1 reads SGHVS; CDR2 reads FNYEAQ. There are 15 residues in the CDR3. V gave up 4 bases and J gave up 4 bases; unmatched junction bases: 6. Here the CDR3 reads CASSSRAGLTGELFF. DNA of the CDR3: TGTGCCAGCAGCTCTCGAGCGGGACTCACCGGGGAGCTGTTTTTT.

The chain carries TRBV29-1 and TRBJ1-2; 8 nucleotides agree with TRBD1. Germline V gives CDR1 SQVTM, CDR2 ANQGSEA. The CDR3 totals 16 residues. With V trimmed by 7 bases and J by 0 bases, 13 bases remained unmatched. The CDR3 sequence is CSALDPDRAPNYGYTF. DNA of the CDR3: TGCAGCGCCCTAGACCCGGACAGGGCCCCTAACTATGGCTACACCTTC. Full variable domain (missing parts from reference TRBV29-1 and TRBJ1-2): SAVISQKPSRDICQRGTSLTIQCQVDSQVTMMFWYRQQPGQSLTLIATANQGSEATYESGFVIDKFPISRPNLTFSTLTVSNMSPEDSSIYLCSALDPDRAPNYGYTFGSGTRLTVV.

CDR3 bases: TGCGCCAGCAGCCTTGGGACTAGCGAGGAGACCCAGTACTTC. Translation gives CASSLGTSEETQYF. This chain connects TRBV5-1 to TRBJ2-5; 10 nucleotides line up with TRBD2. This CDR3 is 14 amino acids long. V lost 4 bases and J lost 5; bases outside the gene matches: 5. Germline V gene data show CDR1 as SGHRS and CDR2 as YFSETQ.

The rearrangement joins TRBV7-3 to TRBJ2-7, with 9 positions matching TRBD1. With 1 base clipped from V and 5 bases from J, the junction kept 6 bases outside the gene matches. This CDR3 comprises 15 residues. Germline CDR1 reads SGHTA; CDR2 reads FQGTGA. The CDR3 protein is CASSLNRGQFHEQYF. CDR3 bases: TGTGCCAGCAGCTTAAACAGGGGGCAGTTCCACGAGCAGTACTTC. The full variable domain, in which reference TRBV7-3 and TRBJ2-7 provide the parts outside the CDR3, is GAGVSQTPSNKVTEKGKYVELRCDPISGHTALYWYRQSLGQGPEFLIYFQGTGAADDSGLPNDRFFAVRPEGSVSTLKIQRTERGDSAVYLCASSLNRGQFHEQYFGPGTRLTVT.

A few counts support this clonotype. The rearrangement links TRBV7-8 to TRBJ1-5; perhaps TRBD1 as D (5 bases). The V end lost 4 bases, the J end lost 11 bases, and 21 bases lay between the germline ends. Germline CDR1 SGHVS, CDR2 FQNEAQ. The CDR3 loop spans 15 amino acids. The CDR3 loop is CASSSLWGGNRAQHF. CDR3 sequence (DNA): TGTGCCAGCAGCTCCTTATGGGGGGGGAATCGGGCCCAGCATTTT.

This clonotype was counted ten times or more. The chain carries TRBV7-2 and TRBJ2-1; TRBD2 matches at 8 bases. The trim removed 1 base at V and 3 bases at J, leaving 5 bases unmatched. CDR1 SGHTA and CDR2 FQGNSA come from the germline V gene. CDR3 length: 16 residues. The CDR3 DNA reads TGTGCCAGCAGCTTAGGGGGAGCGGGGGACTACAATGAGCAGTTCTTC. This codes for CASSLGGAGDYNEQFF.

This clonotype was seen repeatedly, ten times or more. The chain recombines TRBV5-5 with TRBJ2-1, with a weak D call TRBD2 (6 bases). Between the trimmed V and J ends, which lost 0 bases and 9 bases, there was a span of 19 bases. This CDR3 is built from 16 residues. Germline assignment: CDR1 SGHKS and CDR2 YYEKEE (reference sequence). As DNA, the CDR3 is TGTGCCAGCAGCTTGGGGGGAGGACTGCCGAGTCTTGAGCAGTTCTTC. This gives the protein CASSLGGGLPSLEQFF.

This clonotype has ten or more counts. CDR3 sequence reads: CSARVGDRLEAFF. The CDR3 DNA reads as TGCAGTGCTAGAGTGGGGGACAGGCTTGAAGCTTTCTTT. The rearrangement joins TRBV20-1 to TRBJ1-1; TRBD1 matches at 8 bases. CDR1 and CDR2 from the germline V gene are DFQATT and SNEGSKA (reference sequence). The CDR3 extends over 13 amino acids. The V gene end was trimmed by 1 base and the J gene end by 7 bases; junction bases not matched to a gene: 5.

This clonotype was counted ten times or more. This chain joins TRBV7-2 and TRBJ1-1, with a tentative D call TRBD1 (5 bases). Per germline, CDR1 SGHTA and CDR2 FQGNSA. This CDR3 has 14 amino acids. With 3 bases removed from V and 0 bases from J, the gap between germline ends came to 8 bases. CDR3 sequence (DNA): TGTGCCAGCAGCTTGGGGCCTATGAACACTGAAGCTTTCTTT. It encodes CASSLGPMNTEAFF.